These 31 T cell receptor beta chains were all obtained from the same sample, sequenced in a study of T-cell reconstitution after alpha-beta-depleted transplantation in children. Preparation of the TCRbeta library was carried out with unique molecular identifiers. MiXCR, applied by TCRdb to the PCR reads, yields one record per CDR3 protein. The sample has about 980,000 distinct CDR3 sequences; roughly 29% are singletons. This material consisted of PBMCs, mostly from graft donor cells, taken 360 days after TCRalphabeta/CD19-depleted stem cell transplant. These receptors were obtained from a boy under three years old who had a stem cell transplant for SCID, so the T cells may come from the graft donor.

This clonotype showed up just a few times. The chain links TRBV4-3 to TRBJ2-1, with TRBD2 matching 8 bases. This CDR3 is 17 amino acids long. Trimming removed 1 base from V and 6 bases from J; junction bases left unmatched: 11. Germline V lookup: CDR1 LGHNA, CDR2 YSLEER. CDR3 residues: CASSQAGSGARRNEQFF. The CDR3 coding sequence is TGCGCCAGCAGCCAAGCTGGTAGCGGGGCGCGGCGCAATGAGCAGTTCTTC.

Ten or more counts support this clonotype. J is TRBJ1-4 and V is TRBV5-5; D perhaps matches TRBD1 (5 bases). Germline CDR1 SGHKS, CDR2 YYEKEE (reference sequence). The CDR3 is made up of 14 amino acids. V was shortened by 4 bases and J by 5 bases, with 12 bases between the two germline ends. The DNA of the CDR3 is TGTGCCAGCAGCCGCGACAGCCAAAATGAAAAACTGTTTTTT. Its protein product is CASSRDSQNEKLFF.

The chain carries TRBV7-3 and TRBJ1-3; D unclear. The germline gives CDR1 SGHTA, CDR2 FQGTGA. V lost 3 bases to trimming and J lost 4 bases, with 13 bases between them. The CDR3 sequence is 15 residues long. The CDR3 sequence: CASSLYPLGGNTIYF. In DNA form, the CDR3 reads TGTGCCAGCAGCTTGTATCCTCTGGGAGGAAACACCATATATTTT. The full variable domain, with the rest looked up from reference TRBV7-3 and TRBJ1-3, is GAGVSQTPSNKVTEKGKYVELRCDPISGHTALYWYRQSLGQGPEFLIYFQGTGAADDSGLPNDRFFAVRPEGSVSTLKIQRTERGDSAVYLCASSLYPLGGNTIYFGEGSWLTVV.

The chain is built from TRBV12-3 or TRBV12-4 and TRBJ1-1; 9 bases are a match to TRBD1. With 3 bases clipped from V and 1 base from J, the junction kept 9 bases outside the gene matches. The CDR3 contains 17 residues. CDR3 amino acids: CASSFLRQGGGNTEAFF. The DNA of the CDR3 is TGTGCCAGCAGTTTCCTCCGACAGGGGGGAGGGAACACTGAAGCTTTCTTT.

This chain uses TRBV4-1 with TRBJ2-1; D possibly corresponds to TRBD2 (7 bases). CDR1 and CDR2 (germline): MGHRA, YSYEKL. Trimming cost V 3 bases and J 10 bases, with 31 bases left between them. CDR3 length: 19 residues. The CDR3 protein is CASSHHSGTGGPRNAEQFF. The CDR3 DNA follows: TGCGCCAGCAGCCACCATAGCGGAACGGGGGGCCCCCGCAATGCCGAGCAGTTCTTC.

In its sample, this clonotype was seen a few times. The chain carries TRBV28 and TRBJ1-5; D is unclear. Trimming took off 6 bases at V and 3 bases at J, with 9 bases between the two ends. CDR1 is MDHEN, CDR2 SYDVKM, per germline. The CDR3 runs 13 residues. CDR3 DNA: TGTGCCAGCAGGCAGGTCCCCAATCAGCCCCAGCATTTT. Its protein product is CASRQVPNQPQHF.

This clonotype was detected many times. The rearrangement links TRBV5-6 to TRBJ2-5; D may correspond to TRBD1 or TRBD2 (5 bases each). V was shortened by 4 bases and J by 1 base, with 14 bases between the two germline ends. Germline assignment: CDR1 SGHDT and CDR2 YYEEEE. This CDR3 contains 15 residues. CDR3: CASSTRTGAQETQYF. DNA of the CDR3: TGTGCCAGCAGCACCCGGACTGGGGCCCAAGAGACCCAGTACTTC.

The V and J genes are TRBV20-1 and TRBJ2-5; 7 nucleotides line up with TRBD1. The CDR3 is 15 residues long. The V segment lost 6 bases and the J segment 2 bases; nucleotides outside the gene matches: 12. CDR1 is DFQATT, CDR2 SNEGSKA, per germline (reference sequence). The CDR3 DNA follows: TGCAGTGCAAATCTGATAAGGGGGCTGCAAGAGACCCAGTACTTC. The encoded protein is CSANLIRGLQETQYF.

This clonotype was counted between two and nine times. The rearrangement joins TRBV4-1 to TRBJ2-2, with 13 nucleotides matching TRBD2. V trimming: 4 bases; J trimming: 2 bases; junction bases outside the gene matches: 7. There are 18 residues in the CDR3. Germline V CDR1 and CDR2: MGHRA, YSYEKL. The CDR3 DNA reads TGCGCCAGCAGCCGCAAGACTAGCGGGGGGCCCAACACCGGGGAGCTGTTTTTT. Residues: CASSRKTSGGPNTGELFF.

V gene TRBV4-1 combines with J gene TRBJ1-2; no definite D call. This CDR3 contains 17 residues. Trimming took 1 base from V and 0 from J, leaving 15 bases between them. CDR1 and CDR2 from the germline V gene are MGHRA and YSYEKL. The CDR3 reads CASSQVTLRDSNYGYTF. CDR3 in DNA: TGCGCCAGCAGCCAAGTTACGCTCAGAGACTCTAACTATGGCTACACCTTC.

The J gene is TRBJ2-1, the V gene TRBV6-5; no reliable D call. This CDR3 has 15 amino acids. Trimming shortened V by 2 bases and J by 8 bases, and 16 bases separated the two germline ends. Germline V gives CDR1 MNHEY, CDR2 SVGAGI. CDR3 residues: CASSYGHTPADEQFF. The CDR3 DNA sequence: TGTGCCAGCAGTTACGGCCACACTCCGGCCGATGAGCAGTTCTTC.

This clonotype was detected a few times. The chain couples TRBV7-9 to TRBJ2-1; D uncertain. CDR3 length: 12 amino acids. Germline assignment: CDR1 SEHNR and CDR2 FQNEAQ (reference sequence). V lost 2 bases and J 7 bases, leaving 6 bases between the germline ends. The CDR3 loop is CASSLQPNEQFF. The CDR3 DNA sequence: TGTGCCAGCAGCTTACAGCCAAATGAGCAGTTCTTC.

This clonotype was found a few times. This chain connects TRBV5-1 to TRBJ2-1; D unresolved. The germline V and J ends were trimmed by 2 bases and 12 bases, with 9 bases remaining between them. CDR1 and CDR2 from the germline V gene are SGHRS and YFSETQ. This CDR3 spans 11 amino acids. The CDR3 nucleotides read TGCGCCAGCAGCTTACAGTCCTCGCAGTTCTTC. It is translated as CASSLQSSQFF.

This clonotype appeared once. The V call is TRBV5-6, the J call TRBJ1-2; a weak D match, TRBD1 (5 bases). V was trimmed by 0 bases and J by 5 bases, leaving 20 bases between them. Germline CDR1 reads SGHDT; CDR2 reads YYEEEE. This CDR3 has 17 amino acids. The CDR3 spells CASSLEAGRSRLYGYTF. The CDR3, as DNA: TGTGCCAGCAGCTTGGAGGCAGGGCGGTCGAGGCTATATGGCTACACCTTC.

The sample holds a few counts of this clonotype. The chain is built from TRBV12-3 or TRBV12-4 and TRBJ2-5; D gene uncertain. The CDR3 totals 14 residues. Trimming left V 3 bases short and J 7 bases short, with 15 bases between. For the CDR3, the DNA is TGTGCCAGCAGTTTGGAGCCCAACGGACGGACCCAGTACTTC. The encoded protein is CASSLEPNGRTQYF.

This clonotype was seen a handful of times. The gene calls are TRBV28 and TRBJ2-7; either TRBD1 or TRBD2 may fit D (5 bases each). Trimming left V 2 bases short and J 5 bases short, with 10 bases between. This CDR3 contains 13 residues. Germline V gene data show CDR1 as MDHEN and CDR2 as SYDVKM. The CDR3 protein is CASSLGGWNEQYF. The CDR3 DNA follows: TGTGCCAGCAGTTTAGGGGGTTGGAACGAGCAGTACTTC.

The V call is TRBV12-3 or TRBV12-4, the J call TRBJ2-1; 8 bases match TRBD2. The CDR3 has 13 residues. Losses at the gene ends were 2 bases for V and 10 bases for J; bases not matched to a gene: 4. CDR3 sequence: CASSLWTSTEQFF. CDR3 in DNA: TGTGCCAGCAGTTTATGGACTAGCACCGAGCAGTTCTTC.

This clonotype was found a few times. The chain carries TRBV5-1 and TRBJ2-1; D may correspond to TRBD1 or TRBD2 (6 bases each). V gave up 0 bases and J gave up 7 bases, with 11 bases separating them. The CDR3 consists of 14 residues. Germline CDR1 SGHRS, CDR2 YFSETQ. The CDR3 DNA is TGCGCCAGCAGCTTGGACAGGGCGGGAAATGAGCAGTTCTTC. Translation gives CASSLDRAGNEQFF.

This clonotype was seen more than once but under ten times. The rearrangement joins TRBV7-2 to TRBJ2-5; 8 nucleotides line up with TRBD1. Germline CDR1 reads SGHTA; CDR2 reads FQGNSA. V lost 1 base to trimming and J lost 4 bases; unmatched junction nucleotides: 8. The length of the CDR3 is 16 residues. This CDR3 is CASSLVGTGGRETQYF. CDR3 bases: TGTGCCAGCAGCTTAGTTGGCACAGGGGGGAGAGAGACCCAGTACTTC.

This clonotype was observed at least ten times. The gene calls are TRBV19 and TRBJ2-5, with D perhaps assigned TRBD1 or TRBD2 (6 bases each). The CDR3 has 16 amino acids. Germline V lookup: CDR1 LNHDA, CDR2 SQIVND (reference sequence). Trimming shortened V by 5 bases and J by 4 bases, and 20 bases separated the two germline ends. CDR3 in amino acids: CASSGARKGGGETQYF. The CDR3 DNA reads as TGTGCCAGTAGTGGGGCCCGGAAAGGAGGGGGAGAGACCCAGTACTTC. Variable domain in full (rest from reference TRBV19 and TRBJ2-5): DGGITQSPKYLFRKEGQNVTLSCEQNLNHDAMYWYRQDPGQGLRLIYYSQIVNDFQKGDIAEGYSVSREKKESFPLTVTSAQKNPTAFYLCASSGARKGGGETQYFGPGTRLLVL.

This clonotype was counted a single time. The chain is built from TRBV20-1 and TRBJ1-5; no definite D call. Germline V gene sequence: CDR1 DFQATT, CDR2 SNEGSKA (reference sequence). Trimming removed 5 bases from V and 3 bases from J, with 14 bases in between. The CDR3 length is 14 residues. Here the CDR3 reads CSAESGQINQPQHF. In DNA form, the CDR3 reads TGCAGTGCTGAGAGCGGGCAGATCAATCAGCCCCAGCATTTT.

The V and J genes are TRBV29-1 and TRBJ2-5; D is possibly TRBD1 or TRBD2 (6 bases each). The germline V gene has CDR1 SQVTM and CDR2 ANQGSEA. This CDR3 spans 12 amino acids. V was clipped by 2 bases and J by 5 bases, with 9 bases between them. DNA of the CDR3: TGCAGCGTTGAACAGGGGAGGGAGACCCAGTACTTC. This encodes CSVEQGRETQYF.

The chain has TRBV12-3 or TRBV12-4 and TRBJ1-1, with D possibly matching TRBD1 (5 bases). With 6 bases removed from V and 4 bases from J, the gap between germline ends came to 12 bases. The CDR3 has 13 amino acids. The CDR3 reads CASRLGETTEAFF. In nucleotides, the CDR3 is TGTGCCAGCAGGCTAGGGGAAACCACTGAAGCTTTCTTT.

A few counts support this clonotype. The V gene is TRBV10-3, the J gene TRBJ1-1; maybe TRBD1 (6 bases). V was trimmed by 6 bases and J by 5 bases, leaving 16 bases between them. Germline CDR1 reads ENHRY; CDR2 reads SYGVKD. The CDR3 length is 14 residues. This CDR3 reads CAISSNRVGTEAFF. The CDR3 DNA reads TGTGCCATCAGCAGCAACAGGGTGGGGACTGAAGCTTTCTTT.

The genes are TRBV13 and TRBJ2-7; D remains unclear. The germline V gene has CDR1 PRHDT and CDR2 FYEKMQ (reference sequence). The CDR3 contains 15 residues. Trimming left V 1 base short and J 0 bases short, with 10 bases between. The CDR3 sequence is CASSLEGHRSYEQYF. CDR3 DNA sequence: TGTGCCAGCAGCTTAGAGGGCCACCGCTCCTACGAGCAGTACTTC.

V and J are TRBV7-2 and TRBJ2-7; 9 positions match TRBD2. Germline V CDR1 and CDR2: SGHTA, FQGNSA. Germline trimming cut 6 bases from V and 0 bases from J; bases unmatched to any gene: 9. The CDR3 is 16 amino acids. The CDR3 DNA follows: TGTGCCAGCAGACAAATTAGCGGGGGTTACTCCTACGAGCAGTACTTC. This codes for CASRQISGGYSYEQYF.

The sample holds a few counts of this clonotype. The chain links TRBV27 to TRBJ2-3, with TRBD2 as a possible D gene (6 bases). There are 14 residues in the CDR3. Trimming took 4 bases from V and 2 from J, leaving 10 bases between them. CDR1 and CDR2 from the germline V gene are MNHEY and SMNVEV (reference sequence). This CDR3 reads CASSSRGDTDTQYF. DNA for the CDR3: TGTGCCAGCAGTTCCCGCGGGGACACAGATACGCAGTATTTT.

This clonotype came up a few times. The J gene is TRBJ1-1, the V gene TRBV6-5; D not resolved. CDR3 length: 14 residues. Trimming shortened V by 4 bases and J by 2 bases, and 11 bases separated the two germline ends. Germline V gene lookup returns CDR1 MNHEY and CDR2 SVGAGI. CDR3 in DNA: TGTGCCAGCAGTTCCGACTACGGAAACACTGAAGCTTTCTTT. Translation gives CASSSDYGNTEAFF.

V and J are TRBV12-3 or TRBV12-4 and TRBJ1-6; no reliable D call. The ends were cut back, 1 base at V and 5 bases at J, with 12 bases in the middle. The CDR3 sequence is 16 residues long. The CDR3 coding sequence is TGTGCCAGCAGTTTAGTTGCCAGACTAAATAATTCACCCCTCCACTTT. Protein: CASSLVARLNNSPLHF.

This clonotype showed up just a few times. V is TRBV20-1 and J is TRBJ1-1; no clear D. The germline V gene has CDR1 DFQATT and CDR2 SNEGSKA (reference sequence). V was cut by 0 bases and J by 0 bases, with 11 bases left in between. This CDR3 spans 15 amino acids. CDR3 nucleotides: TGCAGTGCTAGAGATAAGGGCGCCTTGAACACTGAAGCTTTCTTT. Its translation is CSARDKGALNTEAFF.

This clonotype has just a few counts. The rearrangement links TRBV24-1 to TRBJ2-3; D is unresolved. V lost 4 bases to trimming and J lost 2 bases, with 6 bases between them. The V gene's germline CDR1 is KGHDR and CDR2 SFDVKD. This CDR3 has 13 amino acids. CDR3 DNA sequence: TGTGCCACCAGTGAATACCTCACAGATACGCAGTATTTT. This gives the protein CATSEYLTDTQYF.